The next 30 T cell receptor beta chains were all read from a single sample in a study of blood T cell repertoires in COVID-19. TCRdb's table, derived via immunoSEQ multiplex PCR, lists solely in-frame clones and lacks some. The table records roughly 66,000 clones, about 90% of them present only once. The sample comprised peripheral blood. The origin of the receptors is a human donor in a cohort sampled during active COVID-19.

This clone occurred a few times. The chain joins TRBV10-2 to TRBJ2-2, with D possibly matching TRBD2 (6 bases). This CDR3 has 18 amino acids. Per germline, CDR1 WSHSY and CDR2 SAAADI. Deletions cut 3 bases from V and 1 base from J, with 18 bases between. For the CDR3, the DNA is TGCGCCAGCAGTGACTCATTAGCGGCCTACAAGAACACCGGGGAGCTGTTTTTT. It specifies CASSDSLAAYKNTGELFF.

The genes are TRBV28 and TRBJ2-3; TRBD2 agrees at 7 bases. With 6 bases clipped from V and 3 bases from J, the junction kept 12 bases outside the gene matches. The CDR3 runs to 16 residues. Germline CDR1 is MDHEN and CDR2 is SYDVKM. CDR3 loop: CASRPGGAGETDTQYF. The CDR3 bases are TGTGCCAGCAGGCCCGGAGGGGCGGGAGAGACAGATACGCAGTATTTT. The variable domain in full, completed from reference TRBV28 and TRBJ2-3, reads DVKVTQSSRYLVKRTGEKVFLECVQDMDHENMFWYRQDPGLGLRLIYFSYDVKMKEKGDIPEGYSVSREKKERFSLILESASTNQTSMYLCASRPGGAGETDTQYFGPGTRLTVL.

The chain carries TRBV9 and TRBJ2-7; 13 nucleotides align to TRBD2. With 3 bases clipped from V and 7 bases from J, the junction kept 7 bases outside the gene matches. This CDR3 has 15 amino acids. Germline CDR1 SGDLS, CDR2 YYNGEE. In nucleotides, the CDR3 is TGTGCCAGCAGCGGTGGACTAGCGGGAGCTAGGGAGCAGTACTTC. Translation gives CASSGGLAGAREQYF.

The rearrangement links TRBV5-6 to TRBJ2-7; 7 bases are a match to TRBD1. The trim removed 3 bases at V and 3 bases at J, leaving 3 bases unmatched. The CDR3 has 13 residues. CDR1 and CDR2 (germline): SGHDT, YYEEEE. CDR3 residues: CASSWGTVYEQYF. CDR3 DNA: TGTGCCAGCAGCTGGGGGACAGTCTACGAGCAGTACTTC.

This chain joins TRBV27 and TRBJ2-4, with D maybe TRBD1 (5 bases). The V gene lost 7 bases and the J gene lost 6 bases, with 19 bases spanning the gap. There are 15 residues in the CDR3. CDR1 MNHEY and CDR2 SMNVEV come from the germline V gene (reference sequence). CDR3 sequence: CASTLVFGAGNIQYF. DNA for the CDR3: TGTGCCAGCACCCTCGTGTTTGGGGCCGGAAACATTCAGTACTTC.

This chain connects TRBV9 to TRBJ1-1, with a tentative D call TRBD1 (5 bases). Between the trimmed V and J ends, which lost 3 bases and 3 bases, there was a span of 15 bases. Germline V lookup: CDR1 SGDLS, CDR2 YYNGEE. This CDR3 is built from 15 residues. The CDR3 sequence is CASSGDGGWYTEAFF. The CDR3 DNA reads TGTGCCAGCAGCGGAGACGGGGGTTGGTACACTGAAGCTTTCTTT.

The chain uses TRBV28 and TRBJ2-2; TRBD2 is a possible D gene (6 bases). The CDR3 is made up of 17 amino acids. From germline, CDR1 is MDHEN and CDR2 SYDVKM. V lost 7 bases and J 5 bases, leaving 23 bases between the germline ends. The CDR3 sequence is CASTSPGTPQATGELFF. The DNA of the CDR3 is TGTGCCAGCACCTCCCCTGGGACTCCCCAGGCGACCGGGGAGCTGTTTTTT.

The CDR3 here is CASSQRRDSQETQYF. The DNA for the CDR3 is TGTGCCAGTAGCCAGCGCCGGGACTCACAAGAGACCCAGTACTTC. The chain has TRBV19 and TRBJ2-5, with D perhaps TRBD2 (6 bases). The CDR3 totals 15 residues. Trimming pared 6 bases from V and 2 bases from J, leaving 16 bases between. The V gene's germline CDR1 is LNHDA and CDR2 SQIVND (reference sequence).

The V call is TRBV28, the J call TRBJ2-7, with 10 bases lining up with TRBD1. The CDR3 extends over 15 amino acids. V shed 6 bases, J shed 1 base, and the junction held 6 bases outside the gene matches. CDR1 and CDR2 from the germline V gene are MDHEN and SYDVKM. The CDR3 loop reads CASRGTGARSYEQYF. CDR3 bases: TGTGCCAGCAGAGGGACAGGGGCCAGATCCTACGAGCAGTACTTC.

The chain is built from TRBV6-5 and TRBJ2-3; D not resolved. This CDR3 is 14 amino acids long. The ends were cut back, 5 bases at V and 1 base at J, with 10 bases in the middle. The V gene's germline CDR1 is MNHEY and CDR2 SVGAGI. Here the CDR3 reads CASSLSRGTDTQYF. CDR3 nucleotides: TGTGCCAGCAGTCTAAGTCGGGGCACAGATACGCAGTATTTT.

The chain uses TRBV21-1 and TRBJ2-4; TRBD1 reflects the table's D call only, with no check against the DNA. TRBV21-1 corresponds to a pseudogene. The CDR3 extends over 16 amino acids. CDR3 sequence reads: CASSKGQGLAKNIQYF. The CDR3 DNA sequence: TGTGCCAGCAGCAAAGGGCAGGGTCTAGCCAAAAACATTCAGTACTTC.

CDR3 in amino acids: CASSPANSGRAYEQYF. Written as DNA, the CDR3 is TGCGCCAGCAGCCCAGCAAATAGCGGGAGGGCCTACGAGCAGTACTTC. The V and J genes are TRBV4-3 and TRBJ2-7, with 11 bases fitting TRBD2. The CDR3 runs to 16 residues. In germline, CDR1 is LGHNA, CDR2 YSLEER. Unmatched junction bases numbered 7, after V lost 4 bases and J lost 2 bases.

This clone came up a few times. V usage is TRBV2 and J usage is TRBJ2-2; 7 bases match TRBD1. The CDR3 is made up of 21 amino acids. J was trimmed by 3 bases and V by 1 base; bases with no gene match: 20. CDR1 is SNHLY and CDR2 is FYNNEI in the germline V gene. In nucleotides, the CDR3 is TGTGCCAGCAGTGAAGATTATGAGGTGGTGGGGACAGATTCGGACACCGGGGAGCTGTTTTTT. Its protein product is CASSEDYEVVGTDSDTGELFF.

V and J are TRBV5-4 and TRBJ1-1; 8 nucleotides match TRBD1. The CDR3 has 13 amino acids. CDR1 and CDR2 from the germline V gene are SGHNT and YYREEE (reference sequence). Trimming at V came to 5 bases and at J to 4 bases, leaving 4 bases not matched to a gene. The CDR3 loop reads CASRPTGGTEAFF. The DNA for the CDR3 is TGTGCCAGCAGACCCACAGGGGGCACTGAAGCTTTCTTT.

The chain uses TRBV7-9 and TRBJ1-4; 9 bases are shared with TRBD1. The CDR3 has 17 amino acids. Trimming at V came to 0 bases and at J to 3 bases, leaving 5 bases not matched to a gene. Germline V CDR1 and CDR2: SEHNR, FQNEAQ (reference sequence). CDR3 region: CASSLAGTGIANEKLFF. The CDR3 DNA reads as TGTGCCAGCAGCTTAGCGGGGACAGGGATCGCTAATGAAAAACTGTTTTTT.

V gene TRBV6-5 combines with J gene TRBJ1-3, with TRBD1 matching over 8 bases. Trimming took 6 bases from V and 0 from J; bases not matched to a gene: 4. Germline V gene lookup returns CDR1 MNHEY and CDR2 SVGAGI. This CDR3 has 15 amino acids. CDR3 in DNA: TGTGCCAGCAGGGGGACAGGCCACTCTGGAAACACCATATATTTT. Its protein product is CASRGTGHSGNTIYF.

This chain connects TRBV5-1 to TRBJ2-1, with 8 bases fitting TRBD2. Germline V gives CDR1 SGHRS, CDR2 YFSETQ. J lost 7 bases, V lost 2 bases, and 5 bases had no gene match. This CDR3 comprises 14 residues. The CDR3 is CASSFGLAPNEQFF. CDR3 DNA sequence: TGCGCCAGCAGCTTTGGACTAGCCCCGAATGAGCAGTTCTTC.

The chain employs TRBV6-6 and TRBJ2-5, with 15 bases lining up with TRBD2. The CDR3 is 16 amino acids. Germline CDR1 and CDR2: MNHNY and SVGAGI (reference sequence). The V and J ends lost 5 bases and 5 bases, in that order; junction bases with no gene match: 6. The CDR3 reads CASSGLAGGLMETQYF. Here the CDR3 DNA reads TGTGCCAGCAGTGGACTAGCGGGGGGGCTAATGGAGACCCAGTACTTC.

The chain is built from TRBV14 and TRBJ1-2; D is uncertain. V was cut by 1 base and J by 0 bases, with 3 bases left in between. Per germline, CDR1 SGHDN and CDR2 FVKESK. CDR3 size: 13 residues. DNA of the CDR3: TGTGCCAGCAGCCAAGTCACTAACTATGGCTACACCTTC. Protein product: CASSQVTNYGYTF.

This rearrangement joins TRBV7-2 to TRBJ1-1, with 7 bases identical to TRBD1. V gave up 9 bases and J gave up 1 base; unmatched junction bases: 8. CDR3 size: 14 residues. Germline V gene data show CDR1 as SGHTA and CDR2 as FQGNSA. CDR3 coding DNA: TGTGCCAGTGTAACAGGGGCCTCGAACACTGAAGCTTTCTTT. Protein sequence: CASVTGASNTEAFF.

The chain's CDR3 is CASSADRGVINEQFF. CDR3 DNA: TGTGCCAGCAGCGCTGACAGGGGCGTGATTAATGAGCAGTTCTTC. The chain recombines TRBV7-9 with TRBJ2-1; 8 bases are a match to TRBD1. This CDR3 has 15 amino acids. Germline V gene data show CDR1 as SEHNR and CDR2 as FQNEAQ (reference sequence). The V gene end was trimmed by 5 bases and the J gene end by 7 bases; junction bases not matched to a gene: 10.

This chain connects TRBV7-3 to TRBJ1-2; TRBD1 aligns across 9 bases. This CDR3 contains 15 residues. Germline CDR1 is SGHTA and CDR2 is FQGTGA. With 5 bases clipped from V and 5 bases from J, the junction kept 9 bases outside the gene matches. The DNA for the CDR3 is TGTGCCAGCAGCGCACTGGACAGGGGAGGGTATGGCTACACCTTC. Amino acid sequence: CASSALDRGGYGYTF.

V gene TRBV5-1 combines with J gene TRBJ2-5; D ambiguous. With 1 base removed from V and 0 bases from J, the gap between germline ends came to 7 bases. CDR1 is SGHRS and CDR2 is YFSETQ in the germline V gene. There are 14 residues in the CDR3. The CDR3 reads CASSLSPDQETQYF. CDR3 nucleotides: TGCGCCAGCAGCTTGAGTCCAGACCAAGAGACCCAGTACTTC. The variable domain in full, with the rest retrieved from reference TRBV5-1 and TRBJ2-5, is KAGVTQTPRYLIKTRGQQVTLSCSPISGHRSVSWYQQTPGQGLQFLFEYFSETQRNKGNFPGRFSGRQFSNSRSEMNVSTLELGDSALYLCASSLSPDQETQYFGPGTRLLVL.

Worth noting for this clone: Other DNA sequences in the sample encode the same CDR3. The genes are TRBV29-1 and TRBJ1-1; D is possibly TRBD1 (6 bases). Germline V gene sequence: CDR1 SQVTM, CDR2 ANQGSEA. CDR3 length equals 13 residues. The V end was cut by 4 bases, the J end by 0 bases, with 9 bases between. This CDR3 is CSVGQGLNTEAFF. DNA of the CDR3: TGCAGCGTTGGCCAGGGGCTGAACACTGAAGCTTTCTTT. Combining the CDR3 with reference TRBV29-1 and TRBJ1-1 gives the whole variable domain SAVISQKPSRDICQRGTSLTIQCQVDSQVTMMFWYRQQPGQSLTLIATANQGSEATYESGFVIDKFPISRPNLTFSTLTVSNMSPEDSSIYLCSVGQGLNTEAFFGQGTRLTVV.

The V gene is TRBV5-1, the J gene TRBJ1-4, with 7 bases lining up with TRBD1. CDR1 and CDR2 from the germline V gene are SGHRS and YFSETQ. V gave up 6 bases and J gave up 8 bases; unmatched junction bases: 4. CDR3 length: 12 amino acids. CDR3 loop: CASTDRVEKLFF. DNA of the CDR3: TGCGCCAGCACAGACAGGGTGGAAAAACTGTTTTTT.

This clone has a single count. The rearrangement links TRBV28 to TRBJ2-1; TRBD1 agrees at 10 bases. The germline V gene has CDR1 MDHEN and CDR2 SYDVKM. This CDR3 comprises 16 residues. Trimming at V came to 8 bases and at J to 2 bases, leaving 9 bases not matched to a gene. The CDR3, as DNA: TGTGCCAGCGGGTTACCGGGACAGGGGACCTACAATGAGCAGTTCTTC. Its protein product is CASGLPGQGTYNEQFF.

This clone has just one count. The chain recombines TRBV24-1 with TRBJ2-1, with 13 positions matching TRBD2. Germline V gene data show CDR1 as KGHDR and CDR2 as SFDVKD. The CDR3 length is 18 residues. Germline trimming cut 2 bases from V and 0 bases from J; bases unmatched to any gene: 3. DNA for the CDR3: TGTGCCACCAGTGATTACCGGACTAGCGGGAGCTCCTACAATGAGCAGTTCTTC. This gives the protein CATSDYRTSGSSYNEQFF.

J is TRBJ2-5 and V is TRBV7-2; D ambiguous. The CDR3 is 14 amino acids. The V gene's germline CDR1 is SGHTA and CDR2 FQGNSA. V dropped 0 bases and J dropped 5 bases, with 10 bases sitting between them. DNA of the CDR3: TGTGCCAGCAGCTTAGCGGGCGTAGGCGAGACCCAGTACTTC. This translates into CASSLAGVGETQYF.

This chain connects TRBV7-9 to TRBJ1-1; 8 nucleotides line up with TRBD1. With 5 bases clipped from V and 7 bases from J, the junction kept 3 bases outside the gene matches. CDR1 SEHNR and CDR2 FQNEAQ come from the germline V gene (reference sequence). The CDR3 length is 12 residues. CDR3 amino acids: CASSRQGHEAFF. The CDR3 DNA sequence: TGTGCCAGCAGCCGACAGGGGCATGAAGCTTTCTTT.

The chain combines TRBV6-6 with TRBJ2-5, with D perhaps matching TRBD1 (6 bases). The CDR3 runs to 14 residues. V was trimmed by 7 bases and J by 3 bases, leaving 15 bases between them. Germline values: CDR1 MNHNY, CDR2 SVGAGI (reference sequence). Here the CDR3 reads CASNKGGAEETQYF. Written as DNA, the CDR3 is TGTGCCAGCAACAAAGGGGGTGCGGAAGAGACCCAGTACTTC.